The subject of this entry is one T cell receptor (beta chain). This receptor's antigen is unknown. Base qualities are not at hand, and no much larger clone is one base apart. The record originates from a study of vaccination effects on CD4 cells after COVID-19 (dated by TCRdb to about 2022). General notes on the study: Across the study, the median time from the second dose to post-vaccine sampling was 72 days (range 14 to 241). In the study, cultures from other donors were sequenced using the Oncomine TCR Beta short-read assay on an Illumina iSeq 100. The full study included over 8 COVID-19 convalescent patients and a few SARS-CoV-2-naive healthy vaccine recipients. In both COVID-19 convalescent patients and infection-naive vaccine recipients, the study compared SARS-CoV-2 spike-specific CD4+ TCR repertoires from before mRNA vaccination with those from after it. The research as a whole found: The study was limited by a small number of convalescent patients and lacked early post-infection timepoints. Clones induced by infection and clones induced by vaccination both contracted markedly at late timepoints after vaccination, which fits with T cell responses waning over time. Among healthy vaccine recipients, nearly all vaccine-induced clones were SARS-CoV-2 mono-reactive, and just 1 of 255 was cross-reactive with common cold coronaviruses.

To identify antigen-specific CD4+ T cell clonotypes by their expansion, the ViraFEST assay first stimulated PBMC with viral peptide pools and then applied TCR sequencing. After approximately eleven days of culture, CD4+ T cells were isolated with the EasySep CD4+ T cell isolation kit. Participants received two doses of either the BNT162b2 or the mRNA-1273 mRNA SARS-CoV-2 vaccine. Negative nucleocapsid antibody results before and after vaccination confirmed that the healthy vaccine recipients had no prior SARS-CoV-2 infection. Some 2 million PBMC per well were cultured with approximately 10 ug/ml peptides in IMDM containing 5% human AB serum, about 10 IU/ml IL-2 and gentamicin. On days 3 and 7, half of the culture medium was replaced with fresh IL-2-containing medium. Unless otherwise noted, each peptide stimulation condition was cultured in triplicate wells. Using Ficoll-Paque Plus gradient centrifugation, PBMC were separated from whole blood and then either used fresh or cryopreserved at -140C. The overlapping peptide pools covered the spike proteins of SARS-CoV-2 as well as those of the common cold coronaviruses HCoV-NL63, HCoV-OC43 and HCoV-229E. Genomic DNA was extracted from cultured CD4+ T cells with the QIAamp micro DNA kit.

Its CDR3 holds 15 amino acids, cysteine through phenylalanine. Only the CDR3 region is kept as DNA, spanning 45 bases read in frame from base 1. Compared with germline, V lacks 7 bases and J lacks 7 bases; bases without a gene match: 10. Via the germline V gene, CDR1 is MGHRA and CDR2 YSYEKL. The method was the immunoSEQ multiplex PCR assay. DNA from the cultured and isolated CD4+ T cells underwent TCR beta CDR3 sequencing. The paper's data handling went like this. The analysis removed non-productive TCR sequences, trimmed reads to the CDR3 region, and retained only CDR3s that were 7 or more amino acids long. Antigen-specific clonotypes were identified with the MANAFEST web app by comparing expansion in peptide wells against reference cultures. To be called positive, a clone needed expansion at FDR<0.05 compared with the reference and with all other wells, an odds ratio greater than 5, and a frequency greater than 0.1% in two replicate wells. Cross-reactive clonotypes were defined as significantly expanded in SARS-CoV-2 spike wells and in at least one common cold coronavirus spike condition. CDR3 similarity was assessed by Levenshtein distance using the stringdist R package, and unrooted trees were constructed with ape in R 3.6.1. What TCRdb holds here is the immuneACCESS table cut down to in-frame rearrangements. Part of the clones is not present; checked against another copy, under half of the missing clones reflect an unresolved V gene, and the others are unexplained. V, J and clone size reflect that table, while D and trimming were determined from the DNA. The sample table lists tens of thousands of clones, about 80% of them with a count of one. Just under 2% of the sample is held by the ten biggest clonotypes.

The rearranged segments are TRBV4-1 and TRBJ1-1; 12 central bases correspond to TRBD1. Specimen: CD4+ T cells from PBMCs cultured with HCoV-NL63 spike peptides, collected after COVID-19 vaccination. The cell subset or site label of this sample denotes: HCoV-NL63 spike overlapping peptide pool stimulation. The origin of this receptor is a human donor who received a COVID-19 vaccine. Some clones in this sample may be carry-over from other donors' samples. The nucleotide sequence is given as TGCGCCAGCAATCACCCGGGACAGGGGGCGGATGAAGCTTTCTTT. It translates to CASNHPGQGADEAFF.